This TCR beta chain was sequenced for a study of shared clonotypes between healthy human individuals. Profiled with immunoSEQ multiplex PCR; TCRdb holds only in-frame clones, not every one. The sample records about 990,000 clones, 70% to 80% being singletons. This CDR3 spans 12 amino acids. Germline CDR1 is SNHLY and CDR2 is FYNNEI. V was shortened by 8 bases and J by 9 bases, with 13 bases between the two germline ends. V usage is TRBV2 and J usage is TRBJ1-4; no firm D call. The TCR sequence derives from a man aged 18 to 30 in good health. Some clones in this sample may be carry-over from other donors' samples. Specimen: memory CD4+ T cells from PBMCs. Subset noted: CD45RA-negative fraction. DNA of the CDR3: TGTGCCAGCTGTATTGTCCCCCAAAAACTGTTTTTT. The encoded protein is CASCIVPQKLFF.